A single sample gave rise to the 24 T cell receptor beta chains below, sequenced in a study of T-cell memory formation after mild COVID-19. One entry per CDR3 protein, called by TCRdb with MiXCR from the 5' RACE reads. The repertoire has under 50,000 distinct CDR3 sequences, roughly 27% of them found once; the top ten carry about two fifths. Source material: PBMCs or a T cell subset sorted from them (not recorded which). These receptors were collected from a young man who had mild COVID-19 (a few samples of this study predate the infection). Cell type and time point are not known.

The chain combines TRBV7-9 with TRBJ2-1, with D hard to call. The ends were cut back, 0 bases at V and 6 bases at J, with 3 bases in the middle. The length of the CDR3 is 12 residues. Germline V gives CDR1 SEHNR, CDR2 FQNEAQ (reference sequence). The chain's CDR3 is CASSLAINEQFF. Here the CDR3 DNA reads TGTGCCAGCAGCTTAGCCATCAATGAGCAGTTCTTC.

For the CDR3, the DNA is TGTGCCAGCAGTCCGGTCAACACTGAAGCTTTCTTT. Its translation is CASSPVNTEAFF. The chain carries TRBV6-2 or TRBV6-3 and TRBJ1-1; D is ambiguous. Germline CDR1 reads MNHEY; CDR2 reads SVGEGT. Trimming took 5 bases from V and 2 from J, leaving 6 bases between them. The CDR3 has 12 amino acids.

The chain has TRBV6-5 and TRBJ2-3; weak D call: TRBD2 (5 bases). V lost 1 base, J lost 2 bases, and 10 bases lay in between. CDR1 is MNHEY, CDR2 SVGAGI, per germline. The CDR3 runs 15 residues. CDR3 bases: TGTGCCAGCAGTTACTTCGGTCGGGACACAGATACGCAGTATTTT. Protein: CASSYFGRDTDTQYF.

This clonotype occurred a few times. J is TRBJ2-5 and V is TRBV7-6, with no clear D. CDR3 length: 14 amino acids. Germline loops: CDR1 SGHVS, CDR2 FNYEAQ. The V and J ends lost 1 base and 5 bases respectively, with 11 bases between them. The CDR3 nucleotides are TGTGCCAGCAGCTTAGTCCCTATCTCGGAGACCCAGTACTTC. This gives the protein CASSLVPISETQYF. The whole variable domain, filled in from reference TRBV7-6 and TRBJ2-5, reads GAGVSQSPRYKVTKRGQDVALRCDPISGHVSLYWYRQALGQGPEFLTYFNYEAQQDKSGLPNDRFSAERPEGSISTLTIQRTEQRDSAMYRCASSLVPISETQYFGPGTRLLVL.

The V gene is TRBV19, the J gene TRBJ2-3, with 10 bases aligning to TRBD2. The germline gives CDR1 LNHDA, CDR2 SQIVND (reference sequence). V was pared by 9 bases and J by 9 bases, with 12 bases of the junction left unmatched. The CDR3 extends over 14 amino acids. CDR3 region: CASRIAGGPETQYF. CDR3 nucleotide sequence: TGTGCCAGCAGAATAGCGGGGGGCCCCGAAACGCAGTATTTT.

V and J are TRBV7-6 and TRBJ2-7; a weak D match, TRBD2 (6 bases). The V end was cut by 1 base, the J end by 5 bases, with 12 bases between. Germline V lookup: CDR1 SGHVS, CDR2 FNYEAQ. This CDR3 has 14 amino acids. CDR3 nucleotides: TGTGCCAGCAGCTTAGGGGCCCGGGGGAACGAGCAGTACTTC. Translation gives CASSLGARGNEQYF.

Only a few counts were recorded for this clonotype. The gene calls are TRBV4-3 and TRBJ2-1; D might be TRBD2 (7 bases). The V end lost 1 base, the J end lost 4 bases, and 11 bases lay between the germline ends. The germline V gene encodes CDR1 LGHNA and CDR2 YSLEER. The CDR3 extends over 15 amino acids. The CDR3, as DNA: TGCGCCAGCAGCCAAGGAGGGGGGGATTACAATGAGCAGTTCTTC. It codes for CASSQGGGDYNEQFF.

In this sample, this clonotype turned up a few times. The CDR3 nucleotides read TGCGCCAGCGCAGAAAGGAGGATTGTAGCAGATACGCAGTATTTT. Its translation is CASAERRIVADTQYF. The V gene is TRBV5-1, the J gene TRBJ2-3, with D perhaps TRBD2 (5 bases). Between the trimmed V and J ends, which lost 7 bases and 4 bases, there was a span of 19 bases. This CDR3 region has 15 residues. Germline values: CDR1 SGHRS, CDR2 YFSETQ.

This chain links TRBV20-1 with TRBJ2-3; 8 positions agree with TRBD1. This CDR3 contains 16 residues. In germline, CDR1 is DFQATT, CDR2 SNEGSKA (reference sequence). The J segment lost 1 base and the V segment lost 4 bases, leaving 10 bases of the junction unmatched. The CDR3 reads CSATQGASRRTDTQYF. CDR3 DNA: TGCAGTGCTACCCAGGGGGCGAGCCGTCGCACAGATACGCAGTATTTT.

The rearrangement uses TRBV4-1 and TRBJ2-7; a weak D match, TRBD2 (6 bases). The V gene lost 3 bases and the J gene lost 7 bases, with 19 bases spanning the gap. Germline lookup yields CDR1 MGHRA and CDR2 YSYEKL. The CDR3 is 15 residues long. CDR3 sequence: CASSQGGGPVREQYF. The DNA for the CDR3 is TGCGCCAGCAGCCAGGGAGGAGGCCCCGTACGAGAGCAGTACTTC.

J is TRBJ2-3 and V is TRBV24-1, with no clear D. The ends were cut back, 5 bases at V and 5 bases at J, with 13 bases in the middle. Looked up from germline, CDR1 is KGHDR and CDR2 is SFDVKD. CDR3 length: 14 amino acids. CDR3 bases: TGTGCCACCAGTGGTGACGCAGAGGTAGATACGCAGTATTTT. This codes for CATSGDAEVDTQYF.

V and J are TRBV20-1 and TRBJ1-6; D unresolved. V was shortened by 4 bases and J by 16 bases, with 20 bases between the two germline ends. This CDR3 has 13 residues. CDR1 DFQATT and CDR2 SNEGSKA come from the germline V gene (reference sequence). The CDR3 sequence is CSATLTDSWVLHF. The CDR3 DNA reads as TGCAGTGCTACTCTGACCGACTCTTGGGTTCTCCACTTT.

This clonotype was seen a few times. The chain recombines TRBV4-1 with TRBJ1-5; D unresolved. Germline CDR1 is MGHRA and CDR2 is YSYEKL. V lost 6 bases and J lost 2, with 17 bases in between. This CDR3 contains 16 residues. The CDR3 sequence: CASRLQMTGGNQPQHF. CDR3 coding DNA: TGCGCCAGCAGGCTTCAGATGACCGGGGGCAATCAGCCCCAGCATTTT.

This clonotype was detected a few times. The chain joins TRBV20-1 to TRBJ1-2; D is unclear. The length of the CDR3 is 14 residues. From germline, CDR1 is DFQATT and CDR2 SNEGSKA (reference sequence). V lost 2 bases and J lost 0, with 10 bases in between. The CDR3 loop reads CSARRDRANYGYTF. DNA of the CDR3: TGCAGTGCTAGACGTGACCGAGCTAACTATGGCTACACCTTC.

The chain is built from TRBV29-1 and TRBJ2-1; 10 bases match TRBD2. CDR1 is SQVTM and CDR2 is ANQGSEA in the germline V gene. The CDR3 extends over 16 amino acids. The trim removed 6 bases at V and 1 base at J, leaving 9 bases unmatched. CDR3 sequence reads: CSVEGLAGESYNEQFF. The CDR3 nucleotides read TGCAGCGTCGAGGGCCTAGCGGGGGAATCCTACAATGAGCAGTTCTTC.

The genes are TRBV5-5 and TRBJ2-3, with a tentative D call TRBD1 (6 bases). The germline gives CDR1 SGHKS, CDR2 YYEKEE (reference sequence). V was clipped by 0 bases and J by 6 bases, with 11 bases between them. The CDR3 has 14 residues. The CDR3 nucleotides are TGTGCCAGCAGCTTGGGCAGGGGTTGGGATACGCAGTATTTT. Translation: CASSLGRGWDTQYF.

This clonotype came up a few times. The V call is TRBV14, the J call TRBJ2-7; TRBD2 matches 13 bases. This CDR3 spans 18 amino acids. Germline values: CDR1 SGHDN, CDR2 FVKESK. V dropped 3 bases and J dropped 1; count of bases not matched to a gene: 9. The CDR3 region is CASSQLPGLAGPSYEQYF. The CDR3 nucleotides are TGTGCCAGCAGCCAGTTACCGGGACTAGCGGGGCCATCCTACGAGCAGTACTTC.

J is TRBJ2-7 and V is TRBV20-1, with D unclear. Looked up from germline, CDR1 is DFQATT and CDR2 is SNEGSKA (reference sequence). The V end was cut by 0 bases, the J end by 1 base, with 4 bases between. The CDR3 contains 12 residues. This CDR3 is CSARDGSYEQYF. The CDR3 DNA is TGCAGTGCTAGAGACGGTTCCTACGAGCAGTACTTC.

The chain carries TRBV5-1 and TRBJ2-1, with TRBD1 matching over 8 bases. V lost 4 bases, J lost 0 bases, and 6 bases stayed unmatched. Germline lookup yields CDR1 SGHRS and CDR2 YFSETQ. CDR3 length: 16 residues. CDR3 nucleotide sequence: TGCGCCAGCAGCCACGAAACAGGGGGCTCCTACAATGAGCAGTTCTTC. Encoded protein: CASSHETGGSYNEQFF.

The gene calls are TRBV19 and TRBJ2-6, with D hard to call. The length of the CDR3 is 16 residues. Trimming cost V 4 bases and J 0 bases, with 10 bases left between them. The germline V gene encodes CDR1 LNHDA and CDR2 SQIVND (reference sequence). The CDR3 reads CASSNTANSGANVLTF. The CDR3 DNA reads TGTGCCAGTAGTAACACAGCGAACTCTGGGGCCAACGTCCTGACTTTC.

The V call is TRBV25-1, the J call TRBJ2-2; D is perhaps TRBD1 or TRBD2 (5 bases each). Trimming shortened V by 2 bases and J by 6 bases, and 13 bases separated the two germline ends. CDR1 is MGHDK, CDR2 SYGVNS, per germline. The CDR3 totals 15 residues. The CDR3 region is CASSEKLGTAGELFF. The CDR3 DNA reads as TGTGCCAGCAGTGAAAAGCTGGGGACGGCCGGGGAGCTGTTTTTT.

The V and J genes are TRBV6-5 and TRBJ2-7; TRBD1 agrees at 7 bases. Germline V gene data show CDR1 as MNHEY and CDR2 as SVGAGI. The CDR3 sequence is 14 residues long. V lost 7 bases and J lost 0; bases outside the gene matches: 6. The CDR3 DNA sequence: TGTGCCAGCACCTCCGGGACAGCCTCCTACGAGCAGTACTTC. It codes for CASTSGTASYEQYF.

The chain uses TRBV6-1 and TRBJ2-7; D call uncertain. The CDR3 covers 14 residues. The germline V gene has CDR1 MNHNS and CDR2 SASEGT. V was trimmed by 1 base and J by 4 bases, leaving 11 bases between them. In DNA form, the CDR3 reads TGTGCCAGCAGTGAAGAACAGACCGATTACGAGCAGTACTTC. It codes for CASSEEQTDYEQYF.

The rearrangement joins TRBV29-1 to TRBJ1-1, with D possibly matching TRBD1 (6 bases). CDR1 is SQVTM and CDR2 is ANQGSEA in the germline V gene. The ends were cut back, 7 bases at V and 0 bases at J, with 15 bases in the middle. The CDR3 loop spans 14 amino acids. CDR3 amino acids: CSALGQSVNTEAFF. The CDR3 coding sequence is TGCAGCGCCCTAGGACAGTCCGTGAACACTGAAGCTTTCTTT.